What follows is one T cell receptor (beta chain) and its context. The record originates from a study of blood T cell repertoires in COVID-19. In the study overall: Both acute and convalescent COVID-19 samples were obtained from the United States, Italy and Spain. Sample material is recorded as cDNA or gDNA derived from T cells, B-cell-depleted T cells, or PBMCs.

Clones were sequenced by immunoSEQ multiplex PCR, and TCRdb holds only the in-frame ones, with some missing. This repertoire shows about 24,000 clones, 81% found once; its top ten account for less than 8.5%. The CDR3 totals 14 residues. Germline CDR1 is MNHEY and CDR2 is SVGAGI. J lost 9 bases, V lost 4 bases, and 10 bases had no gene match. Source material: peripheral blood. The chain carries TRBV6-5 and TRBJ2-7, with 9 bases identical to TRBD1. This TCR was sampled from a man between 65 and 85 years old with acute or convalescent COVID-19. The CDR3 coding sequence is TGTGCCAGCAGTTCCCCGGGACAGGGACACAGGCAGTACTTC. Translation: CASSSPGQGHRQYF.